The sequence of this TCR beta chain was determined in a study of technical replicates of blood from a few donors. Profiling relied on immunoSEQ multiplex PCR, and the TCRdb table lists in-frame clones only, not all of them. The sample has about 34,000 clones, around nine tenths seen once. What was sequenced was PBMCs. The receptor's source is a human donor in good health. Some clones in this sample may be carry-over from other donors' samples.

DNA for the CDR3: TGTGCCAGCAGCTTAGAGGGTTACGAGCAGTACTTC. It codes for CASSLEGYEQYF. J is TRBJ2-7 and V is TRBV5-6; possibly TRBD2 for D (5 bases). This CDR3 has 12 amino acids. Per germline, CDR1 SGHDT and CDR2 YYEEEE. V gave up 2 bases and J gave up 4 bases, with 7 bases separating them. The full variable domain, with the rest looked up from reference TRBV5-6 and TRBJ2-7, is DAGVTQSPTHLIKTRGQQVTLRCSPKSGHDTVSWYQQALGQGPQFIFQYYEEEERQRGNFPDRFSGHQFPNYSSELNVNALLLGDSALYLCASSLEGYEQYFGPGTRLTVT.